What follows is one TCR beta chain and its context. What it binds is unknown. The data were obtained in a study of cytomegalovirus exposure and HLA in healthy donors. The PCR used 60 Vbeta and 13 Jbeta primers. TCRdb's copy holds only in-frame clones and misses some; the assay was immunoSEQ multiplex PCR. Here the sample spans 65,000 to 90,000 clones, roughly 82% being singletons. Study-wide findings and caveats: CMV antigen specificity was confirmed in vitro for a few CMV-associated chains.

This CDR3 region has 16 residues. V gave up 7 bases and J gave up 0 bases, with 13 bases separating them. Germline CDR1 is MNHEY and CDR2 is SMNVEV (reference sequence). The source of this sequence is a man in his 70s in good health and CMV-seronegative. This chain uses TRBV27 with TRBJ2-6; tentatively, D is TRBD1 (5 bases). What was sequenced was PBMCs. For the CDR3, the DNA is TGTGCCAGCACCAACAGGTTAAGCTCTGGGGCCAACGTCCTGACTTTC. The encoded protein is CASTNRLSSGANVLTF.